This T cell receptor beta chain came from a study of blood T cell repertoires in COVID-19. Germline V CDR1 and CDR2: LNHDA, SQIVND (reference sequence). The V and J ends lost 3 bases and 3 bases, in that order; junction bases with no gene match: 4. This CDR3 spans 14 amino acids. The data were produced by immunoSEQ multiplex PCR, yet TCRdb's version contains in-frame clones alone and is incomplete. Here the sample spans about 300,000 clones, about 85% being singletons. Specimen: PBMCs or T cells enriched from blood (not recorded which). This rearrangement joins TRBV19 to TRBJ1-2, with 7 bases identical to TRBD1. The source of this sequence is a woman in her 50s who had recovered from COVID-19. CDR3 coding DNA: TGTGCCAGTAGTATTCTCGGGACAGACTATGGCTACACCTTC. It codes for CASSILGTDYGYTF.